The source of this T cell receptor (beta chain) is a study of identical twins (dated by TCRdb to the mid-2010s). In the study overall: To test whether fetal clonotypes persist, the study used deep sequencing on TCR alpha and beta repertoires from monozygotic twins, unrelated adults of various ages, and cord blood. To rule out contamination, the twin experiments were replicated at different times with different library preparation protocols. Findings and caveats that apply to the study as a whole: Compared with coincidental sharing between unrelated individuals, an excess of low generation-probability sequences was observed among out-of-frame TCR alpha sequences shared between twins. In monozygotic twins, out-of-frame TCR alpha sharing was systematically underestimated by recombination models, although the models agreed with sharing between unrelated individuals. Invariant T cells such as MAIT and iNKT could partly confound zero-insertion analyses, though diverse VJ usage argued against this for most clonotypes. Fewer insertions were carried by abundant cord blood beta clonotypes, a similar but weaker trend appeared in young adult naive repertoires, and no such trend appeared in memory repertoires. The excess sharing between twins in beta out-of-frame sequences was weaker because fewer shared sequences reduced the signal-to-noise ratio. Conclusions relied on cross-sectional statistical analysis, since the same donors could not be followed over many years.

The method behind the library was 5' RACE. TCRdb names Illumina HiSeq 2000 as the instrument used. A universal primer binding site was added through template switching, and the final cDNA carried a unique molecular identifier so that TCR cDNA molecules could be counted accurately. Specific primers in the conserved constant-segment region were used to synthesize first-strand cDNA for TCR alpha and beta chains. Each cDNA library was double barcoded, with a SMART-Mk sample barcode plus Illumina barcodes, to control for contamination. TruSeq adapter sequences along with Illumina sample barcodes were introduced in two successive PCR steps. The Illumina HiSeq platform was used with custom primers to sequence TCR alpha and beta cDNA libraries. The paper's data handling went like this. MiGEC processed the raw reads to extract unique molecular identifiers, while MiXCR was used to determine the CDR3 positions. For each individual, recombination models were inferred using an EM algorithm with the repgenHMM and IGoR tools. The analysis of shared clonotypes was done with the tcR package in R, with sharing normalized by the product of cloneset sizes. To study raw recombination free of thymic and clonal selection effects, out-of-frame nonproductive sequences were analyzed. The raw public reads went through TCRdb reprocessing: fastp at Q25, MiXCR clone calling, in-frame beta chains kept. Identical CDR3 proteins give one entry, which carries the most common genes and DNA. TCRdb's processing, not the authors' own work, is the source of the V and J calls. For this sample there are hundreds of thousands of distinct CDR3 sequences; roughly 24% appear just once. About 2.7% of the sample comes from the top ten.

This clonotype was counted many times. Its antigen is unknown. The sample holds no much larger clone one base away, and base qualities are not on file. All donors were healthy Caucasians. The twin cohort consisted of three pairs of female monozygotic twins, all aged roughly 18 to 30 years. Positive isolation kits from Invitrogen were used to isolate the CD4+ and CD8+ T cell populations. The CDR3 covers 13 residues, taking in both the cysteine and the phenylalanine. The only DNA kept is the CDR3, 39 bases in frame from the first base. For CDR1 and CDR2, the germline V gene lists SGHTA and FQGNSA. At the junction V is shortened by 4 bases and J by 7 bases; bases outside the gene matches: 6. These sequences were also reported in another study, on T cells expressing NK-cell markers. According to the second study: Three sorted T-cell subsets (CD3+CD56+NKG2C+, CD3+CD56+NKG2C- and CD3+CD56-NKG2C+) from several donors had their TCR beta-chain repertoires profiled. Among the eight sequenced donors, seven were HCMV-seropositive and one was HCMV-seronegative. To restrict sorting to alphabetaTCR-expressing T cells, an anti-gammadeltaTCR antibody was added in several experiments. In roughly 6 donors, the dominant CD3+CD56+NKG2C+ clonotypes ranked among the top 10 CD8+ clonotypes, making up 1.0-7.0% of CD8+ T cells. Those dominant clonotypes were again the most abundant among CD3+CD56-NKG2C+ cells in a handful of donors, at roughly 28.3-65%. Whether the expanded NKG2C-expressing T cell clones were specific for HCMV antigens remained unclear. The study sequenced eight donors, all healthy volunteers chosen at random: three men and five women. To determine HCMV serostatus, a commercial ELISA kit was used to detect HCMV-specific IgG in serum. MIGEC was used to demultiplex reads and group the reads by UMI, and MiTCR was used to assemble and quantify clonotypes. To exclude erroneous sequences, any TCR cDNA sequence not supported by at least two reads was discarded. The tcR package was used for downstream repertoire analysis, and clonotypes were matched across fractions by CDR3 nucleotide sequence plus V segment. VDJmatch was used to annotate antigen specificity against VDJdb, with one amino acid substitution in CDR3 allowed.

The sequenced material came from CD4+ T cells sorted from blood. Rearrangement joined TRBV7-2 to TRBJ2-7, with TRBD2 matching 8 junction bases. This TCR was recovered from a woman aged 18-29 years in good health. The DNA reads TGTGCCAGCAGCTGGGGGACTAGTGGAGAGCAGTACTTC. It codes for CASSWGTSGEQYF.